This TCR beta chain was identified in a study of T cell repertoires in cytomegalovirus infection. Study overall: Public signatures in TCR beta pointed to CMV infection and matching HLA type. Study-wide results and caveats: People with CMV and the relevant HLA were identified by cumulative public TCR beta family frequency. Within the response measured ex vivo, HLA-C-restricted CMV-specific TCR beta clonotypes were dominant.

Of note for this clonotype: The antigen is not known.

TCRdb analysed the reads with MiXCR anew, one entry per CDR3 protein. The table lists approximately 250,000 distinct CDR3 sequences, roughly 12% of them singletons. The V end lost 1 base, the J end lost 7 bases, and 14 bases lay between the germline ends. The CDR3 totals 15 residues. The germline gives CDR1 DFQATT, CDR2 SNEGSKA (reference sequence). Sequencing was carried out using PBMCs. The sequence was obtained from a human donor in good health (CMV status not recorded). Some clones in this sample may be carry-over from other donors' samples. The genes are TRBV20-1 and TRBJ1-6; D perhaps matches TRBD1 (5 bases). This CDR3 reads CSARAPQGSNSPLHF. The CDR3 nucleotides read TGCAGTGCTAGAGCCCCCCAGGGCTCCAATTCACCCCTCCACTTT.